This passage covers 20 T cell receptor beta chains from one sample sequenced in a study of T-cell memory formation after mild COVID-19. TCRdb re-derived calls from the 5' RACE reads in MiXCR, one entry per CDR3 protein. The sample contains roughly 170,000 distinct CDR3 sequences, about 20% of which appear only once. The sample was PBMCs or a T cell subset sorted from them (not recorded which). These receptors all stem from an adult woman who had mild COVID-19 (a few samples of this study predate the infection). Cell type and time point are not known.

The sample holds many counts of this clonotype. The V call is TRBV4-1, the J call TRBJ1-2; tentatively, D is TRBD1 (6 bases). Trimming took off 4 bases at V and 1 base at J, with 7 bases between the two ends. CDR1 and CDR2 (germline): MGHRA, YSYEKL. This CDR3 is 13 amino acids long. The CDR3 region is CASSLRGNYGYTF. In DNA form, the CDR3 reads TGCGCCAGCAGCCTCAGGGGTAACTATGGCTACACCTTC.

The CDR3 DNA sequence: TGCAGCGTTGAAGTCGGGAACAGGCACTCCTACGAGCAGTACTTC. Amino acid sequence: CSVEVGNRHSYEQYF. The chain couples TRBV29-1 to TRBJ2-7, with D tentatively TRBD1 or TRBD2 (5 bases each). The V gene's germline CDR1 is SQVTM and CDR2 ANQGSEA. This CDR3 has 15 amino acids. V lost 1 base to trimming and J lost 0 bases, with 13 bases between them.

The sample holds many counts of this clonotype. This chain connects TRBV28 to TRBJ1-1; no clear D gene. CDR1 and CDR2 (germline): MDHEN, SYDVKM. This CDR3 comprises 14 residues. The ends were cut back, 4 bases at V and 1 base at J, with 10 bases in the middle. As DNA, the CDR3 is TGTGCCAGCAGTTATACGGGAAGGAACACTGAAGCTTTCTTT. Its protein is CASSYTGRNTEAFF.

This clonotype was counted a few times. The V gene is TRBV12-3 or TRBV12-4, the J gene TRBJ2-1, with TRBD1 identical over 7 bases. The CDR3 is made up of 13 amino acids. CDR3 residues: CSTGASSYNEQFF. In DNA, the CDR3 is TGTTCTACAGGGGCCAGCTCCTACAATGAGCAGTTCTTC.

The chain carries TRBV12-3 or TRBV12-4 and TRBJ1-5; the D is unclear. This CDR3 has 15 amino acids. The V and J ends lost 5 bases and 3 bases respectively, with 14 bases between them. In nucleotides, the CDR3 is TGTGCCAGCAGTCCAGGATACGAACTCAATCAGCCCCAGCATTTT. Translated, it gives CASSPGYELNQPQHF.

This clonotype was detected a few times. V usage is TRBV4-1 and J usage is TRBJ2-2; the D is unclear. The CDR3 consists of 14 residues. CDR1 MGHRA and CDR2 YSYEKL come from the germline V gene. V dropped 8 bases and J dropped 0 bases, with 10 bases sitting between them. CDR3 nucleotides: TGCGCCAGCCAAGGCCATACGAACACCGGGGAGCTGTTTTTT. This translates into CASQGHTNTGELFF.

The chain recombines TRBV27 with TRBJ2-7, with 7 bases matching TRBD1. V was pared by 3 bases and J by 2 bases, with 7 bases of the junction left unmatched. The CDR3 extends over 15 amino acids. The V gene's germline CDR1 is MNHEY and CDR2 SMNVEV (reference sequence). The CDR3 loop is CASSFESGGAYEQYF. The CDR3 nucleotides read TGTGCCAGCAGTTTTGAGTCAGGGGGAGCCTACGAGCAGTACTTC.

The chain recombines TRBV7-9 with TRBJ1-1; D unresolved. Trimming removed 5 bases at V and 3 bases at J, with 7 bases between. This CDR3 comprises 12 residues. Germline V gene data show CDR1 as SEHNR and CDR2 as FQNEAQ (reference sequence). CDR3 coding DNA: TGTGCCAGCAGCGATAAGGACACTGAAGCTTTCTTT. Protein: CASSDKDTEAFF.

This clonotype was counted between two and nine times. V usage is TRBV7-9 and J usage is TRBJ2-1, with TRBD2 matching over 8 bases. The germline V gene encodes CDR1 SEHNR and CDR2 FQNEAQ (reference sequence). After removal of 0 bases from V and 4 bases from J, the junction contained 23 bases not matched to a gene. The CDR3 length is 22 residues. CDR3 sequence (DNA): TGTGCCAGCAGCTTAGCGCTAACAGGAGTACCAGTGTTAGGACTAGCATACAATGAGCAGTTCTTC. This sequence encodes CASSLALTGVPVLGLAYNEQFF.

This clonotype was seen at least ten times. V and J are TRBV7-3 and TRBJ2-2; D gene ambiguous. Germline-derived CDR1 and CDR2 are SGHTA and FQGTGA. V dropped 4 bases and J dropped 5 bases, with 5 bases sitting between them. The CDR3 has 12 amino acids. Here the CDR3 reads CASSSRTGELFF. The CDR3 nucleotides are TGTGCCAGCAGCTCTAGGACCGGGGAGCTGTTTTTT.

The chain is built from TRBV7-9 and TRBJ1-2; unclear D gene. The CDR3 covers 13 residues. CDR1 and CDR2 from the germline V gene are SEHNR and FQNEAQ (reference sequence). V lost 8 bases, J lost 8 bases, and 18 bases lay in between. CDR3: CASGLSDRGGYTF. As DNA, the CDR3 is TGTGCCAGCGGTCTGTCCGACCGAGGCGGCTACACCTTC.

This clonotype showed up just a few times. The rearrangement uses TRBV7-9 and TRBJ2-2; D is possibly TRBD2 (5 bases). Germline-derived CDR1 and CDR2 are SEHNR and FQNEAQ (reference sequence). Deletions cut 0 bases from V and 6 bases from J, with 11 bases between. This CDR3 is 15 amino acids long. Written as DNA, the CDR3 is TGTGCCAGCAGCTTAGCGAGAGGACTTGCCGGGGAGCTGTTTTTT. Amino acid sequence: CASSLARGLAGELFF.

The chain joins TRBV20-1 to TRBJ2-3; D remains unclear. Germline V gene lookup returns CDR1 DFQATT and CDR2 SNEGSKA (reference sequence). The CDR3 sequence is 13 residues long. V was cut by 0 bases and J by 4 bases, with 8 bases left in between. This CDR3 reads CSAREPLADTQYF. The CDR3 bases are TGCAGTGCTAGAGAGCCGTTGGCAGATACGCAGTATTTT.

This clonotype was observed a few times. The CDR3 DNA follows: TGTGCCAGCAGCGTAGAGATGGTCAGCACAGATACGCAGTATTTT. Translation gives CASSVEMVSTDTQYF. This chain links TRBV9 with TRBJ2-3; D is ambiguous. CDR1 is SGDLS and CDR2 is YYNGEE in the germline V gene. This CDR3 has 15 amino acids. The V end was cut by 0 bases, the J end by 0 bases, with 8 bases between.

This clonotype has more than one count but fewer than ten. The chain uses TRBV7-9 and TRBJ2-5, with TRBD1 matching 7 bases. The V segment lost 4 bases and the J segment 2 bases; nucleotides outside the gene matches: 1. CDR1 SEHNR and CDR2 FQNEAQ come from the germline V gene (reference sequence). This CDR3 has 13 amino acids. CDR3 DNA sequence: TGTGCCAGCAGCTCGACAGGGCAAGAGACCCAGTACTTC. Its protein product is CASSSTGQETQYF. The full variable domain, its missing parts supplied by reference TRBV7-9 and TRBJ2-5, is DTGVSQNPRHKITKRGQNVTFRCDPISEHNRLYWYRQTLGQGPEFLTYFQNEAQLEKSRLLSDRFSAERPKGSFSTLEIQRTEQGDSAMYLCASSSTGQETQYFGPGTRLLVL.

V and J are TRBV9 and TRBJ1-1, with a tentative D call TRBD1 (5 bases). With 4 bases removed from V and 4 bases from J, the gap between germline ends came to 14 bases. The CDR3 is made up of 14 amino acids. Germline CDR1 is SGDLS and CDR2 is YYNGEE. The CDR3 here is CASSPDLGRTEAFF. Written as DNA, the CDR3 is TGTGCCAGCAGCCCCGACCTGGGACGCACTGAAGCTTTCTTT.

The V gene is TRBV6-5, the J gene TRBJ2-1; perhaps TRBD2 as D (6 bases). The CDR3 length is 12 residues. V shed 9 bases and J shed 14 bases, with 20 bases lying between them. The germline V gene has CDR1 MNHEY and CDR2 SVGAGI. CDR3 sequence: CASGADPRGEFF. The CDR3 region has the DNA TGTGCCAGTGGAGCGGACCCCCGCGGGGAGTTCTTC.

The sample holds a few counts of this clonotype. J is TRBJ2-2 and V is TRBV4-2; 8 bases fit TRBD1. J lost 4 bases, V lost 4 bases, and 5 bases had no gene match. In germline, CDR1 is LGHNA, CDR2 YNFKEQ. The CDR3 is made up of 15 amino acids. The CDR3 region has the DNA TGTGCCAGCAGCCTGGACAGGGTGTCCACCGGGGAGCTGTTTTTT. Translation: CASSLDRVSTGELFF.

This chain links TRBV10-3 with TRBJ1-1, with D perhaps TRBD1 (5 bases). Between the trimmed V and J ends, which lost 2 bases and 7 bases, there was a span of 8 bases. In germline, CDR1 is ENHRY, CDR2 SYGVKD. The CDR3 runs 12 residues. The CDR3 DNA reads as TGTGCCATCAGTGAGGTAGGGGATGAAGCTTTCTTT. Its protein product is CAISEVGDEAFF.

This clonotype has a handful of counts. This rearrangement joins TRBV5-1 to TRBJ2-7; D may be TRBD1 (5 bases). Germline assignment: CDR1 SGHRS and CDR2 YFSETQ. V lost 0 bases and J 3 bases, leaving 13 bases between the germline ends. CDR3 size: 15 residues. CDR3 in amino acids: CASSLGEDTLYEQYF. DNA of the CDR3: TGCGCCAGCAGCTTGGGTGAGGACACTCTCTACGAGCAGTACTTC.